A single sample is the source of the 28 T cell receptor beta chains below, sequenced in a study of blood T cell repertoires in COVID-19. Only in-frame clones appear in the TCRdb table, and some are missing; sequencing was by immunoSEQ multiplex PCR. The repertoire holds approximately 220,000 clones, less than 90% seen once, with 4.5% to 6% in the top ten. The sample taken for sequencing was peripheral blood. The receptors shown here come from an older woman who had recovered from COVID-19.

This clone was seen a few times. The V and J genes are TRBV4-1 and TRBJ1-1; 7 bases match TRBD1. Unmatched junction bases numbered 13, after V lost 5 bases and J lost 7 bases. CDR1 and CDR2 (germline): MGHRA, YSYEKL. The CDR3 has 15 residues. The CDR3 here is CASSSDQQGLIEAFF. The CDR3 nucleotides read TGCGCCAGCAGCTCAGACCAACAGGGGTTGATTGAAGCTTTCTTT.

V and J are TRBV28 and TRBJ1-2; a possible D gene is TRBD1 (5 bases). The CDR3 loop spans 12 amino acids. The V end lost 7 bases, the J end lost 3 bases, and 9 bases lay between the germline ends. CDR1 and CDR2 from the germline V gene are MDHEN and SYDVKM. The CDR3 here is CASTWGDYGYTF. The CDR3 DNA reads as TGTGCCAGCACCTGGGGGGACTATGGCTACACCTTC.

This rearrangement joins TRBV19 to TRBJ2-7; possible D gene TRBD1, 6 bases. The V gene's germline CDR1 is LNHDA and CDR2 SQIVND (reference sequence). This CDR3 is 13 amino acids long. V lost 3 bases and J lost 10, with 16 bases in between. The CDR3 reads CASSIGGQREQYF. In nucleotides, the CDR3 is TGTGCCAGTAGTATTGGGGGACAAAGGGAACAGTACTTC. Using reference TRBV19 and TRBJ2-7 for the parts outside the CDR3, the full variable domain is DGGITQSPKYLFRKEGQNVTLSCEQNLNHDAMYWYRQDPGQGLRLIYYSQIVNDFQKGDIAEGYSVSREKKESFPLTVTSAQKNPTAFYLCASSIGGQREQYFGPGTRLTVT.

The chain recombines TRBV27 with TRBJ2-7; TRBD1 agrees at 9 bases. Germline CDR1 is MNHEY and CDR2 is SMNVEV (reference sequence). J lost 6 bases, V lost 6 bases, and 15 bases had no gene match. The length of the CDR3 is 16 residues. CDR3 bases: TGTGCCAGCAGGCAAACAGGGGGCGTATTTTTGTCCGAGCAGTACTTC. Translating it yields CASRQTGGVFLSEQYF.

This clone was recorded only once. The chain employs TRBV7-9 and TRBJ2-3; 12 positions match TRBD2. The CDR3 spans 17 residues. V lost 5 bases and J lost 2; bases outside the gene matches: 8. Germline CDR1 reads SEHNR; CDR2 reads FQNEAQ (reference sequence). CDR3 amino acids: CASSPRLAGAPTDTQYF. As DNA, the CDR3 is TGTGCCAGCAGCCCCCGACTAGCGGGGGCCCCCACAGATACGCAGTATTTT.

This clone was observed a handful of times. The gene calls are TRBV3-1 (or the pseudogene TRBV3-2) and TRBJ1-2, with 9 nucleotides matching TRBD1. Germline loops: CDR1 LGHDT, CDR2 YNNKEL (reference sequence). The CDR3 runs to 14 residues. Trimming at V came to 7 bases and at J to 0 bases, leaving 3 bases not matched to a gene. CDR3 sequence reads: CASTGQGTNYGYTF. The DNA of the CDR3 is TGTGCCAGCACCGGACAGGGGACTAACTATGGCTACACCTTC.

The CDR3 DNA sequence: TGTGCCAGCAGCCCAGCGGTCACCTACAATGAGCAGTTCTTC. It yields the protein CASSPAVTYNEQFF. The chain joins TRBV7-6 to TRBJ2-1, with a weak D call TRBD2 (5 bases). Germline V gene data show CDR1 as SGHVS and CDR2 as FNYEAQ. The CDR3 spans 14 residues. Trimming pared 5 bases from V and 2 bases from J, leaving 10 bases between.

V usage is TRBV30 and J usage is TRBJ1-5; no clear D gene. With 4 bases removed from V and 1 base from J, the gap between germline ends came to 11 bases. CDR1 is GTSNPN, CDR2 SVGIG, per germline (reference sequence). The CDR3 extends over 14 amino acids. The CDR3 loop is CAWTSGPSNQPQHF. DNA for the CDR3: TGTGCCTGGACGAGTGGGCCGAGCAATCAGCCCCAGCATTTT.

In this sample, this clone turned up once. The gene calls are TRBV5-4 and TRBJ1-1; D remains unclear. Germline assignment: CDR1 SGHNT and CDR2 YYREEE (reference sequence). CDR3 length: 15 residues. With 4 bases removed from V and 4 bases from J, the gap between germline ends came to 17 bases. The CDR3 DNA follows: TGTGCCAGCAGCCCCTCGCCTAAGTCTCCCACTGAAGCTTTCTTT. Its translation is CASSPSPKSPTEAFF.

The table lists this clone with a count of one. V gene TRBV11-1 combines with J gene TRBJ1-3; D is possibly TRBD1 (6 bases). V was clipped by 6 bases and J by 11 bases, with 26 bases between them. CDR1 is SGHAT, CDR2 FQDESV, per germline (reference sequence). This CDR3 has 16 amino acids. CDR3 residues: CASSLLSTDLRGAIYF. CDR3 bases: TGTGCCAGCAGTCTCCTATCCACGGACCTCAGGGGCGCCATATATTTT.

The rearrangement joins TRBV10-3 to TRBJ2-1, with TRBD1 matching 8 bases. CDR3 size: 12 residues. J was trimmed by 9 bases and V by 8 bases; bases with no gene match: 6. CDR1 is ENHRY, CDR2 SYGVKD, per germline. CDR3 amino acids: CAIGQGASEQFF. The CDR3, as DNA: TGTGCCATCGGACAGGGCGCGAGTGAGCAGTTCTTC.

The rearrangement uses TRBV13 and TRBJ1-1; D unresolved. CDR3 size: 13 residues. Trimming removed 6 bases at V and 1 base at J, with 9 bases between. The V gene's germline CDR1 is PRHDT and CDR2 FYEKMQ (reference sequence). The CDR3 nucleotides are TGTGCCAGCAGGCCTACGGGGAACACTGAAGCTTTCTTT. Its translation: CASRPTGNTEAFF.

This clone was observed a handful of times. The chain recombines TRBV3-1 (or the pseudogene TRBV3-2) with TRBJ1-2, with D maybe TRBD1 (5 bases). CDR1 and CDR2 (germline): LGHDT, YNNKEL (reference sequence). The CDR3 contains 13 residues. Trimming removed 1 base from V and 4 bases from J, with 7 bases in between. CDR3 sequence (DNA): TGTGCCAGCAGCCAAGTCGGGGGCTATGGCTACACCTTC. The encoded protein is CASSQVGGYGYTF.

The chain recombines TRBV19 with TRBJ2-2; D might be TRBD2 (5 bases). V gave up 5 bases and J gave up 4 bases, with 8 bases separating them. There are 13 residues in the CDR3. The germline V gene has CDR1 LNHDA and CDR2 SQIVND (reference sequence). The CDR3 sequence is CASSRGRTGELFF. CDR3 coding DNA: TGTGCCAGTAGTCGGGGTCGCACCGGGGAGCTGTTTTTT. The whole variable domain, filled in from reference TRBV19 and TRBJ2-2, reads DGGITQSPKYLFRKEGQNVTLSCEQNLNHDAMYWYRQDPGQGLRLIYYSQIVNDFQKGDIAEGYSVSREKKESFPLTVTSAQKNPTAFYLCASSRGRTGELFFGEGSRLTVL.

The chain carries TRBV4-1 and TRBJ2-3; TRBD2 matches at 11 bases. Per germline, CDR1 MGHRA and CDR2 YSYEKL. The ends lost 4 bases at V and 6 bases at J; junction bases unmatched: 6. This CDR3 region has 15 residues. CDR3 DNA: TGCGCCAGCAGCCTCGGGGTAGCGGGGGGGGATACGCAGTATTTT. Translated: CASSLGVAGGDTQYF.

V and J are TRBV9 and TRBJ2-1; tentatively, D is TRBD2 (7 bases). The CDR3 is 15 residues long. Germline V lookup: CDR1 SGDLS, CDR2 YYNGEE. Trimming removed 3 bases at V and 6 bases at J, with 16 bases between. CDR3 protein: CASSGTWGGPNEQFF. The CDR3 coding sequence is TGTGCCAGCAGCGGGACCTGGGGGGGGCCCAATGAGCAGTTCTTC.

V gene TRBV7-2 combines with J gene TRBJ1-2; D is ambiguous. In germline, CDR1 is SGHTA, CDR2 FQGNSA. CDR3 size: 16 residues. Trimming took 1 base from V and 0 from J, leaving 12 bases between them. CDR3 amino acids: CASSLGREPTNYGYTF. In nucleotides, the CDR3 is TGTGCCAGCAGCTTAGGGCGGGAGCCCACTAACTATGGCTACACCTTC.

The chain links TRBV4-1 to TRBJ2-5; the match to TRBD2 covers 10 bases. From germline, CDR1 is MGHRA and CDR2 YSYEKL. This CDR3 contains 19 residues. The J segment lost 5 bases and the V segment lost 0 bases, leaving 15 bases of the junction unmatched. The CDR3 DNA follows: TGCGCCAGCAGCCAAGACTGGCTAGCGGGGGCCCTGGGTGGGGAGACCCAGTACTTC. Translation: CASSQDWLAGALGGETQYF.

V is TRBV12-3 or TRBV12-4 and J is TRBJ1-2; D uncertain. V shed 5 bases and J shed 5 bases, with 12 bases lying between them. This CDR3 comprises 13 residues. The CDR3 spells CASSTTRSYGYTF. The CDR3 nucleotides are TGTGCCAGCAGTACAACCCGGAGTTATGGCTACACCTTC.

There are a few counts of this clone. In DNA, the CDR3 is TGTGCCAGCAGTGTCGGGGGATCACATCAGCCCCAGCATTTT. Its protein product is CASSVGGSHQPQHF. V gene TRBV2 combines with J gene TRBJ1-5, with a possible D match to TRBD1 (5 bases). The V gene's germline CDR1 is SNHLY and CDR2 FYNNEI. This CDR3 spans 14 amino acids. V was trimmed by 4 bases and J by 5 bases, leaving 12 bases between them.

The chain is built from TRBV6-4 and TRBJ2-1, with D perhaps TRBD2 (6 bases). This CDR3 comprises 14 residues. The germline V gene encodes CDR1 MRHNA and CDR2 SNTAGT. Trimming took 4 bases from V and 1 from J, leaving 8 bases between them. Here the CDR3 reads CASSAGESYNEQFF. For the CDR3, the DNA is TGTGCCAGCAGTGCGGGGGAATCCTACAATGAGCAGTTCTTC.

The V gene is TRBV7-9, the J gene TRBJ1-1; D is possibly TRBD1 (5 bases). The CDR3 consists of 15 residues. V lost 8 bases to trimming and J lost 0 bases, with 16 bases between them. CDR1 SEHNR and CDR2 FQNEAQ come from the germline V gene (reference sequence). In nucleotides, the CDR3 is TGTGCCAGCCCCGGGGGATCTGCCATGAACACTGAAGCTTTCTTT. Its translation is CASPGGSAMNTEAFF.

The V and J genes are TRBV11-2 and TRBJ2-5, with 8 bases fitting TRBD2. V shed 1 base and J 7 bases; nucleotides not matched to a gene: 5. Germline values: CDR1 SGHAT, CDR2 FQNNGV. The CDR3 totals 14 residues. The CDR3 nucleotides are TGTGCCAGCAGCTTAGGCGGGAGGTTAGGGACCCAGTACTTC. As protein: CASSLGGRLGTQYF.

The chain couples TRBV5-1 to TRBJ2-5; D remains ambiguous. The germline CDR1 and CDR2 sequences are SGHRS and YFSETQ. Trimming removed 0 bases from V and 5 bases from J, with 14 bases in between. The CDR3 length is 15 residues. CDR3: CASSLAGGWVETQYF. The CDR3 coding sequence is TGCGCCAGCAGCTTGGCCGGCGGTTGGGTCGAGACCCAGTACTTC.

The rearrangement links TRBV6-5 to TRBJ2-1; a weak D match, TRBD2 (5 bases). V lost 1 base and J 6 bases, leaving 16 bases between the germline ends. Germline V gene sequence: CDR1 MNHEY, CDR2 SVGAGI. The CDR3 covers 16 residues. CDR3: CASSYFVRARGNEQFF. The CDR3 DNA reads TGTGCCAGCAGTTACTTTGTGCGGGCGAGAGGCAATGAGCAGTTCTTC.

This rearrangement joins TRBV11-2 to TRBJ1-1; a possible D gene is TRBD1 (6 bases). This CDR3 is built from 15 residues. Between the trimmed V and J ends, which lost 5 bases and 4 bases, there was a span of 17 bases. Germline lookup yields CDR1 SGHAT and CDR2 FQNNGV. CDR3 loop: CASSAWTDPGTEAFF. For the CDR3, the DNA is TGTGCCAGCAGCGCATGGACAGATCCCGGCACTGAAGCTTTCTTT.

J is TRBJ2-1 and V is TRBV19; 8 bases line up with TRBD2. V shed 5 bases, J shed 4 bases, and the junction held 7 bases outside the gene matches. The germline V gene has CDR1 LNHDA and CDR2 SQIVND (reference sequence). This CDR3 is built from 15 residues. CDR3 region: CASSQAGALYNEQFF. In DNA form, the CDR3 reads TGTGCCAGTAGTCAAGCGGGGGCCCTTTACAATGAGCAGTTCTTC.

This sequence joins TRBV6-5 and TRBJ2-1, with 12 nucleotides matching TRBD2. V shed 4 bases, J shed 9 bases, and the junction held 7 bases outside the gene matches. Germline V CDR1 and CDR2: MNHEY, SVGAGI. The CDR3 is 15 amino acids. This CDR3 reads CASSFPGLAGTEQFF. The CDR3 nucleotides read TGTGCCAGCAGTTTCCCCGGACTAGCGGGGACTGAGCAGTTCTTC.